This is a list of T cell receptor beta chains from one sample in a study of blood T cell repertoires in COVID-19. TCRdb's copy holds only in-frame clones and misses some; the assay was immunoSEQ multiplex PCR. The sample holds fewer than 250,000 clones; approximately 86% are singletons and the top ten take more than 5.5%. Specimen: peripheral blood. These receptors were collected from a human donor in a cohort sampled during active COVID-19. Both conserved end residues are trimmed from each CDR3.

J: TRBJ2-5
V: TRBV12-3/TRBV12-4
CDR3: ASSLWDKETQY

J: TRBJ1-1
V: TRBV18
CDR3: ASSPARGDTEAF

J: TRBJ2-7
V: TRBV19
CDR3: ASSIDRRAEQY

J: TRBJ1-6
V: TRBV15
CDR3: ATSRERDRGYSPLH

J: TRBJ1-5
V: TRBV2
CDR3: ASSESGQPQH

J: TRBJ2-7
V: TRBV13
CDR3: ASSTRTGGSNEQY

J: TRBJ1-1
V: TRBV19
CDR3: ASNGREIGDTEAF

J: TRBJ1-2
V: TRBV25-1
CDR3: ASSDQGARGYGYT

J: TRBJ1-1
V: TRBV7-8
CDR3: ASSPAGRPEAF

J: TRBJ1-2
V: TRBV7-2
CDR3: ASSLGSLRVYGYT

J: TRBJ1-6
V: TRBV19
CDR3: ASSPQGEGNSPLH

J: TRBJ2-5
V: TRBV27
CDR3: ASSSLGETQY

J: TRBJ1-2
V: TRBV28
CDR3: ASSSSSGYT

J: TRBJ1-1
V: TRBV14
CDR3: ASSQGFSTEAF

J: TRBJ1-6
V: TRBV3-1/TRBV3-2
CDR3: ASSAKTLGSGSPLH

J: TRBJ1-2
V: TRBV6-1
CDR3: ASSEYSGTGTYGYT

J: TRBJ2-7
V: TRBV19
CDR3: ASSRSPTGAYEQY

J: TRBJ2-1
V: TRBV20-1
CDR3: SASTLAGGINNEQF

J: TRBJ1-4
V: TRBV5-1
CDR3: ASTPGGTASEKLF

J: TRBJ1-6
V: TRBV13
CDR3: ASSLIGTGGNSPLH

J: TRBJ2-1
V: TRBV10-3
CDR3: AIRDSYNEQF

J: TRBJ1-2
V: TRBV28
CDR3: ASSSEGQGVRYT

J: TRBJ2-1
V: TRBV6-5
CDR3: ASSHSGDSYNEQF

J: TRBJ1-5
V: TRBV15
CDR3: ATSRDSNTGEANQPQH